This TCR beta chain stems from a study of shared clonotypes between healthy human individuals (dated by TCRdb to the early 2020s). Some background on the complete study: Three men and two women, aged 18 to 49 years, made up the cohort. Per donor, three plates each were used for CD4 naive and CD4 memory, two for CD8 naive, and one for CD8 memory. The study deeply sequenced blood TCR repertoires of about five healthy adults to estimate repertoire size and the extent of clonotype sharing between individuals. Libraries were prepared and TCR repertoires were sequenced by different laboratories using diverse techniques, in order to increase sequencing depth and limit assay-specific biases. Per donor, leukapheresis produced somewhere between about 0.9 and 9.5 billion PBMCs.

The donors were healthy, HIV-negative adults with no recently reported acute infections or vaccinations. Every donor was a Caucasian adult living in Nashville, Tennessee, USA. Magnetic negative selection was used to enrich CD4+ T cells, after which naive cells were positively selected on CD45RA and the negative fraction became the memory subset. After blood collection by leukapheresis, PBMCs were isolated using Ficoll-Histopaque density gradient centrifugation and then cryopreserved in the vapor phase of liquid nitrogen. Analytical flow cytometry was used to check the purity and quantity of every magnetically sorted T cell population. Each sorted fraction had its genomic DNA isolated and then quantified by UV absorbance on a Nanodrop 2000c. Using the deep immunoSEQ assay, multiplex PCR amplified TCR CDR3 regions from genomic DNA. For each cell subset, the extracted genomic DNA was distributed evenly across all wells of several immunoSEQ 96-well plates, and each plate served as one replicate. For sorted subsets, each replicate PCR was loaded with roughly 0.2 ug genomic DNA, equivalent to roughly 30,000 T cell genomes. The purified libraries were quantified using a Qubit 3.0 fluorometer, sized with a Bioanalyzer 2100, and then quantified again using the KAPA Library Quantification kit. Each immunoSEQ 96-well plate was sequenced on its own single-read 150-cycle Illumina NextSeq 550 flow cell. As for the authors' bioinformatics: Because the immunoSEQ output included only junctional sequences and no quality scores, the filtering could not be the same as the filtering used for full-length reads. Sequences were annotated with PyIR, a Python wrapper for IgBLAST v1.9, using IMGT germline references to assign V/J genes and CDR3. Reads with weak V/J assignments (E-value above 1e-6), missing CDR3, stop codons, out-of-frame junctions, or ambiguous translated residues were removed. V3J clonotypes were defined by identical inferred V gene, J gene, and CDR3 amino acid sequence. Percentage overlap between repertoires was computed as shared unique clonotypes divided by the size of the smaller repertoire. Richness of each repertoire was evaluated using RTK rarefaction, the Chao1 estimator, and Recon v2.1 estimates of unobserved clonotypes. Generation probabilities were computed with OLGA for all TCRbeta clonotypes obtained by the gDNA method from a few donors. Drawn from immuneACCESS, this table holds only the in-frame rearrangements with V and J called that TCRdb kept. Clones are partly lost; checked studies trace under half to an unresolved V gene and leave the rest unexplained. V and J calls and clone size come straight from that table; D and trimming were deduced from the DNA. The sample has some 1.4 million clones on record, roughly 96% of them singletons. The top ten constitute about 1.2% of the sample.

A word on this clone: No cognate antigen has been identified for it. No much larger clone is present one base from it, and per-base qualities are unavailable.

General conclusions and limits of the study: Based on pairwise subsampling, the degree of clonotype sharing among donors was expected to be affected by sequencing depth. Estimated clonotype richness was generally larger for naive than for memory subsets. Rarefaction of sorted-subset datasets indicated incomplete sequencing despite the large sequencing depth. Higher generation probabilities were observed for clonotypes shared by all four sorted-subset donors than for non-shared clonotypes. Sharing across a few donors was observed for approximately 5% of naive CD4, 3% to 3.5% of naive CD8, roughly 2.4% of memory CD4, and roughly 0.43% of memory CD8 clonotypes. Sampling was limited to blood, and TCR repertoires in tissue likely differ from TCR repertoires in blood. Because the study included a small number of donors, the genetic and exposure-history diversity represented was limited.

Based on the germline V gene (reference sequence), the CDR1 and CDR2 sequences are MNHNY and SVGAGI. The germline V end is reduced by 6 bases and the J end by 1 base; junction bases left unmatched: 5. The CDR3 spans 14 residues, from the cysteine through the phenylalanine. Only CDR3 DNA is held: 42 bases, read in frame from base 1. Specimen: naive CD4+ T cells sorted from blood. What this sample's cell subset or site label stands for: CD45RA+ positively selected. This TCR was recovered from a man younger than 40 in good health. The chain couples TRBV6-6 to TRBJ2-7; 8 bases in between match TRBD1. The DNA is TGTGCCAGCAGACAGGGGACAGGTTCCTACGAGCAGTACTTC. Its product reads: CASRQGTGSYEQYF.